Listed below are T cell receptor beta chains from one sample, sequenced in a study of blood T cell repertoires in COVID-19. Data came from immunoSEQ multiplex PCR; TCRdb stores just in-frame clones and leaves some out. This table has around 190,000 clones, roughly nine tenths appearing once. Sequencing input: PBMCs or T cells enriched from blood (not recorded which). These receptors were taken from a middle-aged woman in a cohort exposed to, infected with or recovered from COVID-19 (not recorded which). The CDR3 runs from the conserved cysteine through the conserved F or W. D genes are given only for firm matches. Expanded clones are given a class, and other clones once, few, many or no size at all.

DNA	CDR3	size	length	D	V	J
TGTGCCAGTAGTATGTCGGGGCGGGAGGCCTACGAGCAGTACTTC	CASSMSGREAYEQYF	-	15	TRBD2	TRBV19	TRBJ2-7
TGTGCCACCAGCACGTCCCGGGACAGGGAGGATGAAAAACTGTTTTTT	CATSTSRDREDEKLFF	-	16	TRBD1	TRBV15	TRBJ1-4
TGTGCCAGCAGCGGCGAGGACAGGGGGAAGTTGGCTTTCTTT	CASSGEDRGKLAFF	-	14	TRBD1	TRBV13	TRBJ1-1
TGCGCCAGCAGCTTGGTAACCGGTTACGGTGAAAAACTGTTTTTT	CASSLVTGYGEKLFF	-	15	-	TRBV5-1	TRBJ1-4
TGTGCCAGCGCGGGAAACACCATATATTTT	CASAGNTIYF	once	10	-	TRBV28	TRBJ1-3
TGCAGCGGCAGGGTGAACACTGAAGCTTTCTTT	CSGRVNTEAFF	-	11	-	TRBV29-1	TRBJ1-1
TGTGCCAGCAGGGGGACTAGCGGAAGCACAGATACGCAGTATTTT	CASRGTSGSTDTQYF	-	15	TRBD2	TRBV2	TRBJ2-3
TGCGCCAGCAGCCTCGAAGGAGGCGCGGGCTACACCTTC	CASSLEGGAGYTF	-	13	-	TRBV4-1	TRBJ1-2
TGCGCCAGCAGCGGGTTACCCGGGGGCCAAGAGACCCAGTACTTC	CASSGLPGGQETQYF	-	15	-	TRBV5-1	TRBJ2-5
TGTGCCAGCAGCTTACTAGCGGGAGTAGACAATGAGCAGTTCTTC	CASSLLAGVDNEQFF	-	15	TRBD2	TRBV7-9	TRBJ2-1
TGTGCCAGCAGCCAAGACTATGCGAACACCGGGGAGCTGTTTTTT	CASSQDYANTGELFF	-	15	-	TRBV3-1/TRBV3-2	TRBJ2-2
TGTGCCAGTAGTTCGGGGACAGCAACTAATGAAAAACTGTTTTTT	CASSSGTATNEKLFF	-	15	TRBD1	TRBV19	TRBJ1-4
TGCGCCAGCAGCTTGAGTGGGACTTCTACCTACGAGCAGTACTTC	CASSLSGTSTYEQYF	-	15	-	TRBV5-1	TRBJ2-7
TGTGCCAGCAGTTTATTAGCGGGAGGCCTCAACTACGAGCAGTACTTC	CASSLLAGGLNYEQYF	few	16	TRBD2	TRBV27	TRBJ2-7
TGTGCCAGTGCCCGACAGGGGAACGGACGCTATGGCTACACCTTC	CASARQGNGRYGYTF	-	15	TRBD1	TRBV19	TRBJ1-2
TGTGCCAGCAGTGTATGGCGAGGCACTGAAGCTTTCTTT	CASSVWRGTEAFF	once	13	-	TRBV2	TRBJ1-1
TGTGCTTCACGGGACAGGGTCCCAACTAATGAAAAACTGTTTTTT	CASRDRVPTNEKLFF	-	15	TRBD1	TRBV12-5	TRBJ1-4
TGTGCCTGGAGTTTTCGCAAATGGGCCATGAATGAAAAACTGTTTTTT	CAWSFRKWAMNEKLFF	-	16	-	TRBV30	TRBJ1-4
TGTGCCAGCAGCGAGAATAGCGGGAGAAGAGAGCAGTTCTTC	CASSENSGRREQFF	-	14	TRBD2	TRBV4-2	TRBJ2-1
TGTGCCAGCAGTTTATGGCCAGGGGATGGCTACACCTTC	CASSLWPGDGYTF	few	13	-	TRBV27	TRBJ1-2
TGTGCCAGCAGCTATCATGGCCGTTTCTACGAGCAGTACTTC	CASSYHGRFYEQYF	-	14	-	TRBV7-2	TRBJ2-7
TGTGCCAGTAGTTATAAGATTATCGGGGATCAGCCCCAGCATTTT	CASSYKIIGDQPQHF	-	15	-	TRBV19	TRBJ1-5
TGTGCCACGGACGACAGGGGGGGGGCTAGCAATCAGCCCCAGCATTTT	CATDDRGGASNQPQHF	-	16	TRBD1	TRBV7-9	TRBJ1-5
TGCAGCGTTGAAGACCGGGTCCGGGGCTACACCTTC	CSVEDRVRGYTF	-	12	-	TRBV29-1	TRBJ1-2
TGCGCCAGCAGGACTAAAAATACTGATTCACCCCTCCACTTT	CASRTKNTDSPLHF	once	14	-	TRBV10-1	TRBJ1-6
TGCGCCAGCAGCCAAGCAAGTCAAGCGCCGGGAAACACCATATATTTT	CASSQASQAPGNTIYF	-	16	-	TRBV4-3	TRBJ1-3
TGTGCCAGCAGTGCACAGGACAGGGAAATCACCGGGGAGCTGTTTTTT	CASSAQDREITGELFF	-	16	TRBD1	TRBV6-4	TRBJ2-2
TGTGCCAGTAGTATAGGGACAAAAGCTTTCTTT	CASSIGTKAFF	-	11	-	TRBV19	TRBJ1-1
TGTGCCAGCAGCCCCAGACAGCTTATGAACACTGAAGCTTTCTTT	CASSPRQLMNTEAFF	-	15	-	TRBV7-9	TRBJ1-1
TGTGCCAGCAGCTTTAGTGGGAGCTCCTATAATTCACCCCTCCACTTT	CASSFSGSSYNSPLHF	-	16	-	TRBV13	TRBJ1-6
TGCAGCGCCAAAACTAGCGCCGACGCACTCGAGCAGTACTTC	CSAKTSADALEQYF	-	14	TRBD2	TRBV29-1	TRBJ2-7
TGCGCCAGCAGCCCTAAGAGGGGAGGAGGCGGCTACACCTTC	CASSPKRGGGGYTF	once	14	-	TRBV4-1	TRBJ1-2
TGCGCCAGCAGCCTAGGGACAGCAACTAATGAAAAACTGTTTTTT	CASSLGTATNEKLFF	-	15	TRBD1	TRBV4-1	TRBJ1-4
TGTGCCAGCGGGCGGGCTAGCGGGATCGCAGATACGCAGTATTTT	CASGRASGIADTQYF	-	15	TRBD2	TRBV2	TRBJ2-3
TGTGCCAGCAGCTTTAGCGGGAGTCTCAATGAGCAGTTCTTC	CASSFSGSLNEQFF	-	14	TRBD2	TRBV11-3	TRBJ2-1
TGTGCCTGGAGTGTACTGTCTGTGGATGAAAAACTGTTTTTT	CAWSVLSVDEKLFF	-	14	-	TRBV30	TRBJ1-4
TGTGCCAGCAGCTTAGAGGTCAGGGGGAACACTGAAGCTTTCTTT	CASSLEVRGNTEAFF	-	15	-	TRBV7-2	TRBJ1-1
TGTGCCAGCAGCTTAGGCCAGGGAAACTATGGCTACACCTTC	CASSLGQGNYGYTF	-	14	-	TRBV7-8	TRBJ1-2
TGTGCCAGCAGCCTCCCGGGACAGGGGGGCTATGGCTACACCTTC	CASSLPGQGGYGYTF	-	15	TRBD1	TRBV5-4	TRBJ1-2
TGTGCCAGCGTTAATCCGGGACAGGGAGGCTATGGCTACACCTTC	CASVNPGQGGYGYTF	once	15	TRBD1	TRBV6-5	TRBJ1-2
TGTGCCAGCAGCTTACCCGGGAAGGACCCAGCGAACACCGGGGAGCTGTTTTTT	CASSLPGKDPANTGELFF	-	18	-	TRBV7-9	TRBJ2-2
TGTGCCAGCCAAAGACGACAGGGGCCGTCCTATGGCTACACCTTC	CASQRRQGPSYGYTF	-	15	TRBD1	TRBV7-2	TRBJ1-2
TGTGCCAGCAGCAACCGACAGACAGATACGCAGTATTTT	CASSNRQTDTQYF	-	13	-	TRBV7-8	TRBJ2-3